A selection of T cell receptor beta chains follows, all from one sample in a study of technical replicates of blood from several donors. The table came from immunoSEQ multiplex PCR; TCRdb's copy has only in-frame clones and leaves some out. Of 75,000 to 100,000 clones detected, 95% appear once; the ten largest clones hold roughly 0.28%. The sample comprised T cells isolated from PBMCs. The origin of the receptors is a human donor in good health. Both conserved end residues are part of each CDR3. Each record gives: D gene, V gene, J gene, clone size, CDR3 DNA, CDR3 protein. D genes are given only for firm matches. Clone size is stated in some rows and not others, as once, few, many or a class when expanded.

-	TRBV7-9	TRBJ1-5	-	TGTGCCAGCAGCCTAAGCGGGGGAGATCAGCCCCAGCATTTT	CASSLSGGDQPQHF
-	TRBV10-3	TRBJ1-1	-	TGTGCCATCAGTGTCGCGGGGATCCACACTGAAGCTTTCTTT	CAISVAGIHTEAFF
-	TRBV27	TRBJ1-5	-	TGTGCCAGCAGTTTATTGGCAGGGGATAGCAATCAGCCCCAGCATTTT	CASSLLAGDSNQPQHF
-	TRBV19	TRBJ1-1	-	TGTGCCAGTAGTATGGGCAACCTGAACACTGAAGCTTTCTTT	CASSMGNLNTEAFF
TRBD1	TRBV10-2	TRBJ1-2	-	TGCGCCAGCAGTAGACAGGGGTTCAACTATGGCTACACCTTC	CASSRQGFNYGYTF
TRBD1	TRBV7-2	TRBJ1-2	-	TGTGCCAGCAGCCCCACTTCCTGGACAGGGGAGGATGGCTACACCTTC	CASSPTSWTGEDGYTF
TRBD1	TRBV6-1	TRBJ2-2	once	TGTGCCAGCAGTGCACAGGGGCGAACCGGGGAGCTGTTTTTT	CASSAQGRTGELFF
TRBD1	TRBV11-2	TRBJ1-5	-	TGTGCCAGCAGCCCGGACAGGGCTCAGCCCCAGCATTTT	CASSPDRAQPQHF
-	TRBV7-8	TRBJ1-6	-	TGTGCCAGCAGCTTAGCCTCGGGACTGAATAATTCACCCCTCCACTTT	CASSLASGLNNSPLHF
-	TRBV10-3	TRBJ2-7	-	TGTGCCACTCGCGGGGACTCCTACGAGCAGTACTTC	CATRGDSYEQYF
-	TRBV19	TRBJ2-2	-	TGTGCCAGTAGTATGAGGGCCTCAGACACCGGGGAGCTGTTTTTT	CASSMRASDTGELFF
-	TRBV28	TRBJ1-2	-	TGTGCCAGCGACTCCGACAGCTATGGCTACACCTTC	CASDSDSYGYTF
TRBD1	TRBV10-2	TRBJ2-7	-	TGCGCCAGCAGTGAGCTACCCGGACAGGGCTACGAGCAGTACTTC	CASSELPGQGYEQYF
-	TRBV9	TRBJ1-1	-	TGTGCCAGCAGCGTCTTGGAGGATTCAACTGAAGCTTTCTTT	CASSVLEDSTEAFF
-	TRBV6-5	TRBJ2-1	once	TGTGCCAGCAGTTACTCTGAAAGCGGTGAGCAGTTCTTC	CASSYSESGEQFF
-	TRBV27	TRBJ2-1	-	TGTGCCAGCAGTTCGTGGGGCGCCTACAATGAGCAGTTCTTC	CASSSWGAYNEQFF
TRBD1	TRBV15	TRBJ1-1	-	TGTGCCACCAGCAGGGGAGAGACAGGGAATACTGAAGCTTTCTTT	CATSRGETGNTEAFF
-	TRBV19	TRBJ2-6	-	TGTGCCAGTAGACTCCAGGGGTATGGGGCCAACGTCCTGACTTTC	CASRLQGYGANVLTF
TRBD2	TRBV28	TRBJ2-3	once	TGTGCCAGCAGTTTTAGCGGGAGGGGTGTCGGCACAGATACGCAGTATTTT	CASSFSGRGVGTDTQYF
TRBD1	TRBV19	TRBJ2-5	-	TGTGCCAGTAGTATACTTGGGACAGGACGTCCTAAGCAAGAGACCCAGTACTTC	CASSILGTGRPKQETQYF
TRBD1	TRBV11-1	TRBJ1-1	-	TGTGCCAGCAGCCCCGGGACAGGGTGGGTGAACACTGAAGCTTTCTTT	CASSPGTGWVNTEAFF
-	TRBV5-6	TRBJ2-6	-	TGTGCCAGCAGCTTGCCGGCAGGAAGCTCTGGGGCCAACGTCCTGACTTTC	CASSLPAGSSGANVLTF
TRBD1	TRBV19	TRBJ1-5	once	TGTGCCAGTAGTATAGATCGGGGGACAGGTACGAGTGGGCCCCAGCATTTT	CASSIDRGTGTSGPQHF
-	TRBV12-5	TRBJ2-7	-	TGTGCTAGTGGTTTGTCCCAGGGGGGCCTAAAGGTGGAATACGAGCAGTACTTC	CASGLSQGGLKVEYEQYF
-	TRBV30	TRBJ1-2	-	TGTGCCTGGAGTGTCAGCGAAAGGGGTGGAGGCTACACCTTC	CAWSVSERGGGYTF
-	TRBV28	TRBJ2-7	-	TGTGCCAGCAGAACTTCACTAGCGAGGGGGTATTACGAGCAGTACTTC	CASRTSLARGYYEQYF
-	TRBV27	TRBJ1-2	-	TGTGCCAGCAGTTCCTCTCGCGGGGTTCGCTATGGCTACACCTTC	CASSSSRGVRYGYTF
-	TRBV7-3	TRBJ2-1	-	TGTGCCAGCAGCTTATCGGGTAGCAACCTCGATGAGCAGTTCTTC	CASSLSGSNLDEQFF
-	TRBV5-4	TRBJ1-2	-	TGTGCCAGCAGCTTCATCAGGGAAGGCTACACCTTC	CASSFIREGYTF
TRBD2	TRBV6-5	TRBJ2-1	-	TGTGCCAGCAGTTACGGCGGGAGCCTGGCCAATGAGCAGTTCTTC	CASSYGGSLANEQFF
-	TRBV7-2	TRBJ2-7	-	TGTGCCAGCAGCTTAGTCCAGAGGTTCTCCTACGAGCAGTACTTC	CASSLVQRFSYEQYF
-	TRBV9	TRBJ2-2	-	TGTGCCAGCAGCGCCTTTCCGAACACCGGGGAGCTGTTTTTT	CASSAFPNTGELFF
-	TRBV19	TRBJ2-2	-	TGTGCCAGTAAAAGCATCCCGCGCAACGGGGAGCTGTTTTTT	CASKSIPRNGELFF
-	TRBV30	TRBJ2-3	-	TGTGCCTGGCAACAGGGTGCTTTCATCGATACGCAGTATTTT	CAWQQGAFIDTQYF
TRBD2	TRBV9	TRBJ2-7	-	TGTGCCAGCAGCGTATTGGGCAGCGGGGGGCCCTACGAGCAGTACTTC	CASSVLGSGGPYEQYF
TRBD1	TRBV6-5	TRBJ2-2	-	TGTGCCAGCAGTCACGGGACAGGGAACACCGGGGAGCTGTTTTTT	CASSHGTGNTGELFF
-	TRBV2	TRBJ2-7	-	TGTGCCAGCAGTGAAGTTATGGGGCTCTCAGACGAGCAGTACTTC	CASSEVMGLSDEQYF
-	TRBV18	TRBJ1-1	-	TGTGCCAGCTCACCATCGTTTGTAAACACTGAAGCTTTCTTT	CASSPSFVNTEAFF
-	TRBV13	TRBJ1-2	-	TGTGCCAGCAGCCACGTCGGGGGACCGCTGGGCTACACCTTC	CASSHVGGPLGYTF
-	TRBV5-1	TRBJ2-7	-	TGCGCCAGCAGCTTGGGACTAGTAATTTCCTACGAGCAGTACTTC	CASSLGLVISYEQYF
TRBD1	TRBV27	TRBJ2-6	-	TGTGCCAGCAGTTTTCTTCCTTCTACAGGGGGGTTCTCTGGGGCCAACGTCCTGACTTTC	CASSFLPSTGGFSGANVLTF
-	TRBV9	TRBJ2-7	-	TGTGCCAGCAGCCCACCGACAGGTCTCTACGAGCAGTACTTC	CASSPPTGLYEQYF
-	TRBV7-7	TRBJ1-1	-	TGTGCTAGCAGCTTAGAGGGGCGCGGTCCCACTGAAGCTTTCTTT	CASSLEGRGPTEAFF
-	TRBV29-1	TRBJ2-5	-	TGCAGCGACAGGGCACAAGAGACCCAGTACTTC	CSDRAQETQYF
TRBD2	TRBV7-9	TRBJ2-7	-	TGTGCCAGCAGCGGGGCGGGAGTATCCGAGCAGTACTTC	CASSGAGVSEQYF
TRBD1	TRBV7-9	TRBJ1-2	-	TGTGCCAGCAGCGCCTGGGACAGGGAAAGCTATGGCTACACCTTC	CASSAWDRESYGYTF
TRBD2	TRBV6-1	TRBJ2-7	-	TGTGCCAGCAGTGTCTGGGGGAGGGCCTACGAGCAGTACTTC	CASSVWGRAYEQYF
-	TRBV6-4	TRBJ2-3	-	TGTGCCACTAAGGCGGGCCCGACCACAGATACGCAGTATTTT	CATKAGPTTDTQYF
TRBD1	TRBV7-9	TRBJ1-1	-	TGTGCCAGCACCTCGTGGGACAGGCTCAACACTGAAGCTTTCTTT	CASTSWDRLNTEAFF
-	TRBV15	TRBJ1-5	-	TGTGCCACCAGCAGAGACATTGCATACCGGGGGGGAATGGATCAGCCCCAGCATTTT	CATSRDIAYRGGMDQPQHF
TRBD1	TRBV15	TRBJ1-4	-	TGTGCCACCAGCAGAGCACAGGGGAATGAAAAACTGTTTTTT	CATSRAQGNEKLFF
TRBD2	TRBV5-1	TRBJ2-3	-	TGCGCCAGCAGCTTGGCGCCTTCCCTAGCGGGGCAGGCCGATACGCAGTATTTT	CASSLAPSLAGQADTQYF
TRBD2	TRBV7-9	TRBJ2-1	-	TGTGCCAGCAGCTTATCCTGGCGGGAGGCACACAATGAGCAGTTCTTC	CASSLSWREAHNEQFF
TRBD2	TRBV9	TRBJ2-2	-	TGTGCCAGCAGCTCGACTAGCCCAACCGGGGAGCTGTTTTTT	CASSSTSPTGELFF
-	TRBV6-5	TRBJ1-5	-	TGTGCCAGCAGTTACTCTCATAGCAATCAGCCCCAGCATTTT	CASSYSHSNQPQHF
-	TRBV2	TRBJ1-1	-	TGTGCCAGCAGTGAGCGCCAGGGCAACACTGAAGCTTTCTTT	CASSERQGNTEAFF
TRBD1	TRBV19	TRBJ1-5	-	TGTGCCAGTAGTATGGGACAGGGCACGGGCTGGGAACAGCCCCAGCATTTT	CASSMGQGTGWEQPQHF
TRBD1	TRBV7-2	TRBJ1-2	-	TGTGCTAACAACAGGGGGCCTACTAACTATGGCTACACCTTC	CANNRGPTNYGYTF
-	TRBV5-1	TRBJ2-7	-	TGCGCCAGCAGCCGACAGGAAAGGACCTACGAGCAGTACTTC	CASSRQERTYEQYF
-	TRBV11-2	TRBJ1-1	-	TGTGCCAGCAGCGGAGGGGGGGGGATGGCTTTCTTT	CASSGGGGMAFF